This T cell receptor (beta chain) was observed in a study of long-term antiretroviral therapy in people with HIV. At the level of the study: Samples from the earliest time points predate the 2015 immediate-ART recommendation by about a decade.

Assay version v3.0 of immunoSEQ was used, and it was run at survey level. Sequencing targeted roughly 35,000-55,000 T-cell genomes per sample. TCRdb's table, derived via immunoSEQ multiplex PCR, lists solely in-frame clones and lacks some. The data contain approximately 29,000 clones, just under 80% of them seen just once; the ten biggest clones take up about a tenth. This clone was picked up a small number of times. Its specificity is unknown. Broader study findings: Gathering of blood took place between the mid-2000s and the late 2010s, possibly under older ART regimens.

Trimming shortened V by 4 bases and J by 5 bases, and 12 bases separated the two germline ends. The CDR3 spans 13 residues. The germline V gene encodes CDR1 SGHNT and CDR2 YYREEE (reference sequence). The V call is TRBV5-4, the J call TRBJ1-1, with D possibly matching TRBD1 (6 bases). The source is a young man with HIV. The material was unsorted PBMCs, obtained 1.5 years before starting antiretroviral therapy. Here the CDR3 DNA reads TGTGCCAGCAGCACACAGGGAATGACTGAAGCTTTCTTT. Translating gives CASSTQGMTEAFF. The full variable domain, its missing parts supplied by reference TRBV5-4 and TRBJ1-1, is ETGVTQSPTHLIKTRGQQVTLRCSSQSGHNTVSWYQQALGQGPQFIFQYYREEENGRGNFPPRFSGLQFPNYSSELNVNALELDDSALYLCASSTQGMTEAFFGQGTRLTVV.